The 2 T cell receptor beta chains listed next were all sequenced from one sample in a study of T cells in Graves' hyperthyroidism and ophthalmopathy. It was RNA transcripts that yielded the amplified TCR beta CDR3 regions. HTBI primers were employed in a first-round RT-PCR of the TCR CDR3. TCRdb ran MiXCR on the multiplex PCR reads and lists one entry per CDR3 protein. The sample gives fewer than 600,000 distinct CDR3 sequences, approximately 14% of which show up once; approximately 14% is in the top ten. Sequencing was carried out using blood. The origin of the receptors is a woman in her thirties or forties with Graves' hyperthyroidism.

The chain couples TRBV19 to TRBJ2-4, with no clear D. CDR3 length: 17 residues. Trimming took off 4 bases at V and 0 bases at J, with 16 bases between the two ends. Germline CDR1 is LNHDA and CDR2 is SQIVND (reference sequence). This CDR3 is CASSTRPGSGAKNIQYF. The CDR3 DNA is TGTGCCAGTAGTACACGCCCCGGGTCAGGAGCCAAAAACATTCAGTACTTC. The entire variable domain, with the rest obtained from reference TRBV19 and TRBJ2-4, is as follows: DGGITQSPKYLFRKEGQNVTLSCEQNLNHDAMYWYRQDPGQGLRLIYYSQIVNDFQKGDIAEGYSVSREKKESFPLTVTSAQKNPTAFYLCASSTRPGSGAKNIQYFGAGTRLSVL.

This clonotype was recorded at least ten times. The genes are TRBV27 and TRBJ2-1; D possibly corresponds to TRBD1 (6 bases). Per germline, CDR1 MNHEY and CDR2 SMNVEV (reference sequence). V was clipped by 7 bases and J by 1 base, with 11 bases between them. This CDR3 has 14 residues. The CDR3 sequence: CASTYRASYNEQFF. The CDR3 DNA reads as TGTGCCAGCACATACAGGGCTTCCTACAATGAGCAGTTCTTC.